These T cell receptor beta chains were read from a single sample in a study of patients and donors after allogeneic stem cell transplantation. TCRdb fed the RT-PCR reads into MiXCR, producing one record per CDR3 protein. The sample yields more than 150,000 distinct CDR3 sequences, nearly 25% seen once. The sequencing sample was made of blood, either unsorted or a sorted T cell fraction (not recorded which). These receptors were obtained from a human donor who was either an allogeneic HSCT recipient or a stem cell or donor lymphocyte infusion donor (not recorded which). It is not recorded whose cells these are; they may come from a transplant donor. Both conserved end residues are part of each CDR3. A D gene is named only where the DNA matches it firmly. Not all rows give a size; the values are once, few, many and, for expanded clones, a class.

d_call	clone_size	v_call	j_call	cdr3_nt	cdr3_aa
TRBD1	-	TRBV12-3/TRBV12-4	TRBJ1-4	TGTGCCAGCAGTCGGACAGGTTTGGGTGAAAAACTGTTTTTT	CASSRTGLGEKLFF
-	few	TRBV20-1	TRBJ2-1	TGCAGTGCTAGAGATCCAACCAGTTATGAGCAGTTCTTC	CSARDPTSYEQFF
-	-	TRBV12-3/TRBV12-4	TRBJ2-3	TGTGCCAGCAGTTTCATCCCAGATACGCAGTATTTT	CASSFIPDTQYF
TRBD1	many	TRBV6-6	TRBJ1-2	TGTGCCAGCAGTTACGCCGGGACAGGCTATGGCTACACCTTC	CASSYAGTGYGYTF
-	-	TRBV5-1	TRBJ1-2	TGCGCCAGCAGCTTGGCCTGGGACACTAGTACCACCAACTATGGCTACACCTTC	CASSLAWDTSTTNYGYTF
-	few	TRBV7-2	TRBJ2-5	TGTGCCAGCTTAGGAGGGGGAGAACCGGAGACCCAGTACTTC	CASLGGGEPETQYF
TRBD2	few	TRBV24-1	TRBJ2-1	TGTGCCACCAGTGATTGGACTAGCGGGAGTGGTGAGCAGTTCTTC	CATSDWTSGSGEQFF
-	-	TRBV10-3	TRBJ2-5	TGTGCCATCAGTGACGGGATGTCCGAGACCCAGTACTTC	CAISDGMSETQYF
TRBD1	few	TRBV30	TRBJ1-6	TGTGCCTGGAGTGCGGACAGGGGAACCTATAATTCACCCCTCCACTTT	CAWSADRGTYNSPLHF
-	-	TRBV12-5	TRBJ2-2	TGTGCTAGTGGTCCATCAGACAGGCTCCTGAACACCGGGGAGCTGTTTTTT	CASGPSDRLLNTGELFF
-	few	TRBV25-1	TRBJ2-1	TGTGCCAGCACAGGGGGACTCTACAATGAGCAGTTCTTC	CASTGGLYNEQFF
-	few	TRBV18	TRBJ1-6	TGTGCCAGCTGCCCTGACTCCTATAATTCACCCCTCCACTTT	CASCPDSYNSPLHF
-	few	TRBV20-1	TRBJ1-2	TGCAGTGCTAGAGATCCCACGGCGAACTATGGCTACACCTTC	CSARDPTANYGYTF
-	few	TRBV14	TRBJ1-1	TGTGCCAGCAGCTTCGGACAGTTCTTT	CASSFGQFF
TRBD2	-	TRBV6-4	TRBJ2-1	TGTGCCAGCAGTGTTCTAGCGGGAGGAAATGAGCAGTTCTTC	CASSVLAGGNEQFF
-	-	TRBV20-1	TRBJ2-1	TGCAGTGCTAGAGGCGTAACCACCTACAATGAGCAGTTCTTC	CSARGVTTYNEQFF
-	-	TRBV12-5	TRBJ2-7	TGTGCTAGTGGTTTGGGAGTGCGGGTCGAGCAGTACTTC	CASGLGVRVEQYF
TRBD1	-	TRBV20-1	TRBJ1-5	TGCAGTGTCGCCGGGACAGTCTCCAATCAGCCCCAGCATTTT	CSVAGTVSNQPQHF
-	-	TRBV6-2/TRBV6-3	TRBJ2-7	TGTGCCAGCAGGACGCCTGCGGGACAACCCTACGAGCAGTACTTC	CASRTPAGQPYEQYF
TRBD2	few	TRBV20-1	TRBJ2-2	TGCAGTGCTAGAGATTTAAGCGGGAGAACGTCCGGGGAGCTGTTTTTT	CSARDLSGRTSGELFF
-	many	TRBV19	TRBJ1-2	TGTGCCAGTAGTATAGGGGCCCGGCAGCTCTCCTCTCCTCATGGCTACACCTTC	CASSIGARQLSSPHGYTF
-	-	TRBV4-1	TRBJ2-7	TGCGCCAGCAGAACGACAGTGGGGATCTCCTACGAGCAGTACTTC	CASRTTVGISYEQYF
-	many	TRBV29-1	TRBJ1-1	TGCAGCGTTCAGGAACAGTACGATGAAGCTTTCTTT	CSVQEQYDEAFF
TRBD2	-	TRBV7-2	TRBJ2-3	TGTGCCAGCAGCTTCAGTAGCGGGGCAAGCACAGATACGCAGTATTTT	CASSFSSGASTDTQYF
-	-	TRBV20-1	TRBJ1-1	TGCAGTGCTAGAGGGAGGGATTTTGAAGCTTTCTTT	CSARGRDFEAFF
TRBD1	few	TRBV20-1	TRBJ2-1	TGCAGTGCCGTAGACAGGGGGTTTTACAATGAGCAGTTCTTC	CSAVDRGFYNEQFF
-	-	TRBV3-1	TRBJ2-7	TGTGCCAGCAGCGCGCCCGGGACACTCTTCTACGAGCAGTACTTC	CASSAPGTLFYEQYF
TRBD1	-	TRBV20-1	TRBJ2-7	TGCAGTGCCGTTCCCCCCCCGGACAGGCTCGACGAGCAGTACTTC	CSAVPPPDRLDEQYF
-	-	TRBV20-1	TRBJ1-1	TGCAGTGCTAGTTCTCCTCTGTTGAACACTGAAGCTTTCTTT	CSASSPLLNTEAFF
-	-	TRBV6-5	TRBJ1-6	TGTGCCACCAAAGGGCTGGGGGGAAATTCACCCCTCCACTTT	CATKGLGGNSPLHF
-	-	TRBV18	TRBJ1-2	TGTGCCAGCTCACCAGGGTTGATGGGGCAGAGTTATGGCTACACCTTC	CASSPGLMGQSYGYTF
-	-	TRBV12-3/TRBV12-4	TRBJ1-6	TGTGCCAGCAGAGACAGGATTCCCTATAATTCACCCCTCCACTTT	CASRDRIPYNSPLHF
-	-	TRBV7-2	TRBJ1-1	TGTGCCAGCAGCTTAGACTATATGAACACTGAAGCTTTCTTT	CASSLDYMNTEAFF
TRBD1	-	TRBV24-1	TRBJ2-1	TGTGCCACCAGTGATTTGACGGGACAGGGGGGGAATGAGCAGTTCTTC	CATSDLTGQGGNEQFF
-	-	TRBV30	TRBJ1-1	TGTGCCTGGAGAAAAGAAGCTGAAGCTTTCTTT	CAWRKEAEAFF
-	-	TRBV12-3/TRBV12-4	TRBJ2-5	TGTGCCAGCAGTACTCAGGGATACGCCGAGACCCAGTACTTC	CASSTQGYAETQYF
TRBD2	-	TRBV7-9	TRBJ2-7	TGTGCCAGCAGCCCCGGGACTAGCGTAACCTACGAGCAGTACTTC	CASSPGTSVTYEQYF
-	-	TRBV2	TRBJ2-4	TGTGCCAGCAAGGATGACGAACCGAAGGTCTTC	CASKDDEPKVF
-	-	TRBV12-3/TRBV12-4	TRBJ1-5	TGTGCCAGCAGTTTTTTTTCCGATCTGAGGGCTCAGCCCCAGCATTTT	CASSFFSDLRAQPQHF
-	many	TRBV29-1	TRBJ1-4	TGCAGCGTTGAGGCGTCAACTAATGAAAAACTGTTTTTT	CSVEASTNEKLFF
-	many	TRBV4-2	TRBJ1-5	TGTGCCAGCAGCCAAGATCCCCAACAGCCCCAGCATTTT	CASSQDPQQPQHF
TRBD1	-	TRBV20-1	TRBJ1-2	TGCAGTGCGGTTTTGGGACAGGGCGGTAGCAACTATGGCTACACCTTC	CSAVLGQGGSNYGYTF
-	-	TRBV6-5	TRBJ2-1	TGTGCCAGCAGTTACTCTGGGCTGTGGGGTCCAGCTTACAATGAGCAGTTCTTC	CASSYSGLWGPAYNEQFF
TRBD1	few	TRBV6-2/TRBV6-3	TRBJ1-3	TGTGCCAGCAGTCTCCGGGACAGCTCTGGAAACACCATATATTTT	CASSLRDSSGNTIYF
TRBD2	few	TRBV6-5	TRBJ2-2	TGTGCCAGCATTACGGCCTTTAGCGGGGCGCCGAACACCGGGGAGCTGTTTTTT	CASITAFSGAPNTGELFF
-	-	TRBV24-1	TRBJ2-1	TGTGCCACCAGTGATGCATCCGACAGGAATGAGCAGTTCTTC	CATSDASDRNEQFF
-	many	TRBV12-3/TRBV12-4	TRBJ1-1	TGTGCCAGCAGTCCAGGGACGTTCAACTGGGGGAACACTGAAGCTTTCTTT	CASSPGTFNWGNTEAFF
-	-	TRBV12-3/TRBV12-4	TRBJ1-5	TGTGCCAGCAGTTTTTTGGGAAGGGGTCAGCCCCAGCATTTT	CASSFLGRGQPQHF
TRBD2	-	TRBV6-2/TRBV6-3	TRBJ2-3	TGTGCCAGCAGACCCACTAGCGGGAGGATCACAGATACGCAGTATTTT	CASRPTSGRITDTQYF
TRBD2	few	TRBV19	TRBJ2-1	TGTGCCAGTACCCCAGGGACTAGCGCTTCCAATGAGCAGTTCTTC	CASTPGTSASNEQFF
TRBD2	few	TRBV4-3	TRBJ2-7	TGCGCCAGCAGCGAGAGGACTAGCGGGATTCTGTACGAGCAGTACTTC	CASSERTSGILYEQYF
-	-	TRBV10-2	TRBJ2-1	TGCGCCAGCTGCAGCAGGAATGAGCAGTTCTTC	CASCSRNEQFF
-	many	TRBV5-1	TRBJ1-1	TGCGCCAGCAGCGCGAGTGATGAGGCTGAAGCTTTCTTT	CASSASDEAEAFF
-	few	TRBV29-1	TRBJ2-1	TGCAGCGTTGAACAGGCTGACCCCAATGAGCAGTTCTTC	CSVEQADPNEQFF
TRBD2	few	TRBV29-1	TRBJ2-5	TGCAGCGTTGAATACGGTAGCGGGGAGACCCAGTACTTC	CSVEYGSGETQYF